The entry that follows covers one T cell receptor beta chain sequence. Its antigen is not identified. The germline gives CDR1 DFQATT, CDR2 SNEGSKA (reference sequence). The ends were cut back, 3 bases at V and 1 base at J, with 15 bases in the middle. CDR3 size: 15 residues. The data are from a study of blood T cells in healthy people across ages. Broader study findings: The diversity estimates, figures obtained from one million T cells, were considered underestimates.

Sample-barcoded 5' priming and a J-beta primer mix drove a second PCR of roughly 7 to 11 cycles. Every sample produced at least 2.5 million CDR3-containing paired-end reads. A single record per CDR3 protein comes from TCRdb applying MiXCR to the 5' RACE reads. Among 1.5 million to 1.9 million distinct CDR3 sequences listed, roughly 43% were seen once. Investigators took about 9.4 milliliters of peripheral blood from every donor. This TCR was sampled from a woman between 18 and 29 years old in good health. The V and J genes are TRBV20-1 and TRBJ1-1; the D gene is possibly TRBD1 (5 bases). The sample taken for sequencing was blood. CDR3 amino acids: CSASGTRVRNTEAFF. DNA for the CDR3: TGCAGTGCTAGTGGGACCAGGGTTCGGAACACTGAAGCTTTCTTT.